The next 12 T cell receptor beta chains were all read from a single sample in a study of blood T cell repertoires in COVID-19. Generated by immunoSEQ multiplex PCR, the TCRdb table keeps only in-frame clones and is missing some. The sample has roughly 100,000 clones; under 90% are singletons. What was sequenced was peripheral blood. The receptors were gathered from an older man with acute or convalescent COVID-19.

The rearrangement joins TRBV29-1 to TRBJ2-7; the match to TRBD2 covers 7 bases. J lost 5 bases, V lost 7 bases, and 17 bases had no gene match. This CDR3 has 15 residues. Germline CDR1 reads SQVTM; CDR2 reads ANQGSEA. The DNA for the CDR3 is TGCAGCGGTGGGACTATTTCCCGCGGGGCCCACGAGCAGTACTTC. This codes for CSGGTISRGAHEQYF.

This clone was seen a few times. This chain uses TRBV7-3 with TRBJ2-3, with a possible D match to TRBD2 (6 bases). The germline V gene encodes CDR1 SGHTA and CDR2 FQGTGA. This CDR3 region has 16 residues. V was pared by 5 bases and J by 0 bases, with 15 bases between. CDR3 in amino acids: CASSPGTVRSTDTQYF. CDR3 nucleotides: TGTGCCAGCAGCCCGGGGACTGTTAGGAGCACAGATACGCAGTATTTT.

The genes are TRBV28 and TRBJ2-7, with 8 bases matching TRBD2. The length of the CDR3 is 18 residues. Unmatched junction bases numbered 18, after V lost 8 bases and J lost 0 bases. The germline V gene encodes CDR1 MDHEN and CDR2 SYDVKM. The CDR3 reads CASRGVQGLGMSSYEQYF. CDR3 DNA sequence: TGTGCCAGCCGCGGCGTACAGGGACTAGGGATGAGCTCCTACGAGCAGTACTTC. The full variable domain, in which reference TRBV28 and TRBJ2-7 provide the parts outside the CDR3, is DVKVTQSSRYLVKRTGEKVFLECVQDMDHENMFWYRQDPGLGLRLIYFSYDVKMKEKGDIPEGYSVSREKKERFSLILESASTNQTSMYLCASRGVQGLGMSSYEQYFGPGTRLTVT.

This rearrangement joins TRBV28 to TRBJ1-1; 7 bases line up with TRBD1. This CDR3 comprises 15 residues. V trimming: 6 bases; J trimming: 4 bases; junction bases outside the gene matches: 11. Germline V gives CDR1 MDHEN, CDR2 SYDVKM. CDR3: CASSLRTGFVTEAFF. In DNA, the CDR3 is TGTGCCAGCAGCCTTCGGACAGGTTTTGTCACTGAAGCTTTCTTT.

Concerning this clone: The sample has other DNA sequences that encode this CDR3 too. The V gene is TRBV18, the J gene TRBJ2-6, with D uncertain. Germline V gene sequence: CDR1 KGHSH, CDR2 LQKENI. The CDR3 has 15 amino acids. Between the trimmed V and J ends, which lost 3 bases and 1 base, there was a span of 7 bases. The CDR3 DNA reads TGTGCCAGCTCACCGTCGGGTTCTGGGGCCAACGTCCTGACTTTC. Translating it yields CASSPSGSGANVLTF.

Here the CDR3 DNA reads TGTGCCAGCAGCCAAGGCCAGCGGGTGGCCCAGCATTTT. Protein: CASSQGQRVAQHF. This sequence joins TRBV28 and TRBJ1-5, with unresolved D. V lost 6 bases, J lost 11 bases, and 17 bases lay in between. This CDR3 is built from 13 residues. Germline loops: CDR1 MDHEN, CDR2 SYDVKM.

This CDR3 is CASSARANYGYTF. The DNA of the CDR3 is TGTGCCAGTAGTGCCAGGGCCAACTATGGCTACACCTTC. The rearrangement joins TRBV19 to TRBJ1-2; weak D call: TRBD1 (5 bases). Germline CDR1 LNHDA, CDR2 SQIVND (reference sequence). The germline V and J ends were trimmed by 5 bases and 2 bases, with 9 bases remaining between them. The CDR3 sequence is 13 residues long.

The V call is TRBV2, the J call TRBJ1-5; possible D gene TRBD1, 5 bases. This CDR3 has 13 residues. The V end was cut by 7 bases, the J end by 6 bases, with 13 bases between. CDR1 SNHLY and CDR2 FYNNEI come from the germline V gene. This CDR3 reads CASTAGPFQPQHF. The CDR3 nucleotides read TGTGCCAGCACGGCAGGGCCTTTTCAGCCCCAGCATTTT.

CDR3 protein: CASTLTGGDTEAFF. The CDR3 DNA reads TGCGCCAGCACCCTGACAGGGGGAGACACTGAAGCTTTCTTT. This chain links TRBV5-1 with TRBJ1-1; 9 nucleotides align to TRBD1. CDR3 length equals 14 residues. V gave up 6 bases and J gave up 3 bases; unmatched junction bases: 6. Germline CDR1 reads SGHRS; CDR2 reads YFSETQ.

V gene TRBV28 combines with J gene TRBJ1-3; tentative D call: TRBD1 (5 bases). The CDR3 runs 17 residues. The ends were cut back, 1 base at V and 0 bases at J, with 13 bases in the middle. Per the germline V gene, CDR1 is MDHEN and CDR2 is SYDVKM. This chain's CDR3 is CASSLLGGVGSGNTIYF. The CDR3 nucleotides read TGTGCCAGCAGTTTATTGGGGGGGGTCGGCTCTGGAAACACCATATATTTT.

The chain recombines TRBV4-1 with TRBJ1-2, with TRBD1 matching 7 bases. CDR3 length: 17 residues. Germline V CDR1 and CDR2: MGHRA, YSYEKL. Trimming at V came to 3 bases and at J to 4 bases, leaving 14 bases not matched to a gene. The CDR3 protein is CASSHGPLTGMIYGYTF. In nucleotides, the CDR3 is TGCGCCAGCAGCCACGGACCTCTGACAGGGATGATCTATGGCTACACCTTC.

In its sample, this clone was seen a few times. The chain uses TRBV18 and TRBJ2-5; D may be TRBD2 (5 bases). Germline V gene lookup returns CDR1 KGHSH and CDR2 LQKENI. This CDR3 is 13 amino acids long. V was trimmed by 4 bases and J by 4 bases, leaving 10 bases between them. Written as DNA, the CDR3 is TGTGCCAGCTCACGAGGGCTGGGAGAGACCCAGTACTTC. Translated, it gives CASSRGLGETQYF.